This T cell receptor beta chain was sequenced in a study of control samples from healthy donors and cancer patients. J gave up 5 bases and V 2 bases, and 7 bases lay outside the gene matches. Germline values: CDR1 SGHTA, CDR2 FQGNSA. This CDR3 contains 16 residues. Clones were sequenced by immunoSEQ multiplex PCR, and TCRdb holds only the in-frame ones, with some missing. The sample includes some 76,000 clones, about 90% seen only once; the top ten take about a fifth. The sample was PBMCs. The sequence derives from a man in his sixties with lung cancer. V and J are TRBV7-2 and TRBJ2-2; 8 bases are shared with TRBD2. The CDR3 DNA reads TGTGCCAGCAGCTTAAGGGTAGCGGGGAAGACCGGGGAGCTGTTTTTT. Translating it yields CASSLRVAGKTGELFF.